The clone carrying this T cell receptor (beta chain) was picked up a small number of times. TCRdb re-derived calls from the 5' RACE reads in MiXCR, one entry per CDR3 protein. The sample lists some 1,600,000 distinct CDR3 sequences; around 33% were seen once. The source of the sample is a study of identical twins. The sequencing sample was made of cord blood. This TCR was recovered from a newborn girl in good health.

CDR3 bases: TGTGCCAGCAGCCAGGGGCACCTTAACTATGGCTACACCTTC. Its translation is CASSQGHLNYGYTF. The chain links TRBV16 to TRBJ1-2, with D tentatively TRBD1 (5 bases). The V and J ends lost 3 bases and 1 base respectively, with 9 bases between them. The CDR3 spans 14 residues. The germline CDR1 and CDR2 sequences are KGHSY and FQNENV. The complete variable domain, with remaining parts taken from reference TRBV16 and TRBJ1-2, reads GEEVAQTPKHLVRGEGQKAKLYCAPIKGHSYVFWYQQVLKNEFKFLISFQNENVFDETGMPKERFSAKCLPNSPCSLEIQATKLEDSAVYFCASSQGHLNYGYTFGSGTRLTVV.